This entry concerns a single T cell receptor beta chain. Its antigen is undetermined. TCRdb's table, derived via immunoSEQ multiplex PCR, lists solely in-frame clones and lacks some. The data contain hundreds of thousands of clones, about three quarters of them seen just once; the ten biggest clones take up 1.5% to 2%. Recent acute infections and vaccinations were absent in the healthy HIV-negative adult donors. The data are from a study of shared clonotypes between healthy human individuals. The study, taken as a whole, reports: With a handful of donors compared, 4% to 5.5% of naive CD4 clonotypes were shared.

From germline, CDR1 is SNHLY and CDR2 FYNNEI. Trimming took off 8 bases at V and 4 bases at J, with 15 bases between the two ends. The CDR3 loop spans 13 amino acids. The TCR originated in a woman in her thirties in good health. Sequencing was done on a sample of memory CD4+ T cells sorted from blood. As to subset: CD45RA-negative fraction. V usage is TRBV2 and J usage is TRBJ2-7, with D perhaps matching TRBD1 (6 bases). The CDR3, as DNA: TGTGCCAGCCTTACCGGACAGTTTTACGAGCAGTACTTC. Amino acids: CASLTGQFYEQYF.